The rows below give T cell receptor beta chains drawn from one sample of a study of CD8+CD57+ T cells in acquired aplastic anemia. A single record per CDR3 protein comes from TCRdb applying MiXCR to the reads. The sample records 150,000 to 200,000 distinct CDR3 sequences, 48% being singletons. Sequenced material: sorted CD4+, CD8+, or CD8+CD57+ T cells (not recorded which) from PBMCs. The receptors shown here come from a human donor with aplastic anemia. Each CDR3 is given with its conserved first and last residue. The D gene is left open where the match is weak. Some rows have no size entry. The others give once, few or many, or a class for an expanded clone.

>TRBJ1-1|.|TRBV20-1|.
TGCAGTGCTAGACGCGGACAGTACTTGAACACTGAAGCTTTCTTT
CSARRGQYLNTEAFF
>TRBJ2-5|.|TRBV6-2/TRBV6-3|.
TGTGCCAGCAAATCCAGCACCACGGGTACCCAAGAGACCCAGTACTTC
CASKSSTTGTQETQYF
>TRBJ2-1|.|TRBV12-3/TRBV12-4|.
TGTGCCAGCAGAGTTAGGGATGAGCAGTTCTTC
CASRVRDEQFF
>TRBJ2-3|.|TRBV15|.
TGTGCCACCAGCATCCGGACGGTCGGCACAGAAACGCAGTATTTT
CATSIRTVGTETQYF
>TRBJ2-2|many|TRBV19|.
TGTGCCTCCCGGGGATCCCCGACACAAAACACCGGGGAGCTGTTTTTT
CASRGSPTQNTGELFF
>TRBJ2-1|.|TRBV7-9|TRBD1
TGTGCCAGCAGCTTGACAGGGGCCAATGAGCAGTTCTTC
CASSLTGANEQFF
>TRBJ2-3|many|TRBV6-1|.
TGTGCCAGCAGTGTAACTAGATTCGGCCCAGATACGCAGTATTTT
CASSVTRFGPDTQYF
>TRBJ2-3|.|TRBV14|.
TGTGCCAGCAGCCAAGAGGTCGGCGGATCCACAGATACGCAGTATTTT
CASSQEVGGSTDTQYF
>TRBJ2-2|few|TRBV5-5|.
TGTGCCAGCAGCCTCGACAGACCGACCGGGGAGCTGTTTTTT
CASSLDRPTGELFF
>TRBJ2-1|.|TRBV25-1|.
TGTGCCAGCAGTGTCCAAGGGGGAAATGAGCAGTTCTTC
CASSVQGGNEQFF
>TRBJ1-1|many|TRBV6-2/TRBV6-3|.
TGTGCCAGCAGTTACTCAGCCAGCTACACTGAAGCTTTCTTT
CASSYSASYTEAFF
>TRBJ2-5|.|TRBV20-1|.
TGCAGTGCTGCTACCTCCGGGACACAGACCCAGTACTTC
CSAATSGTQTQYF
>TRBJ1-5|.|TRBV20-1|.
TGCAGTGCTAGAGATGGGGGACAAGTCAATCAGCCCCAGCATTTT
CSARDGGQVNQPQHF
>TRBJ1-1|.|TRBV18|.
TGTGCCAGCTCACCTCCCACGGGTGGGAACACTGAAGCTTTCTTT
CASSPPTGGNTEAFF
>TRBJ1-2|.|TRBV6-1|TRBD1
TGTGCCAGCAATGTTGGTGTTCTGGGACAGGGGGCTGGTGGCTACACCTTC
CASNVGVLGQGAGGYTF
>TRBJ2-2|.|TRBV7-8|.
TGTGCCAGCAGCTTAGTAGGAGATCAGACCGGGGAGCTGTTTTTT
CASSLVGDQTGELFF
>TRBJ1-5|once|TRBV15|.
TGTACCACCACAATAGGGATCACGGATCAGCCCCAGCATTTT
CTTTIGITDQPQHF
>TRBJ2-7|.|TRBV7-2|.
TGTGCCGGCAGCTCAGGACTGGGCCCCTACGAGCTGTACTTC
CAGSSGLGPYELYF
>TRBJ1-5|.|TRBV29-1|.
TGCAGCGTAGCCGACAGGATTAGCAATCAGCCCCAGCATTTT
CSVADRISNQPQHF
>TRBJ1-2|few|TRBV19|TRBD1
TGTGCCAGTAGCTCAGGACAGGGGGGAGACTATGGCTACACCTTC
CASSSGQGGDYGYTF
>TRBJ2-1|.|TRBV24-1|TRBD2
TGTGCCACCAGTGATTGGGGTGGGAGCGGGGCCTACAATGAGCAGTTCTTC
CATSDWGGSGAYNEQFF
>TRBJ1-2|many|TRBV19|TRBD1
TGTGCCAGTAGTCCTCAGGGGGCGCTTAACTATGGCTACACCTTC
CASSPQGALNYGYTF
>TRBJ1-4|.|TRBV29-1|.
TGCAGCGTTGAAGATTCAGGGTTCCTGAAAAAACTGTTTTTT
CSVEDSGFLKKLFF
>TRBJ1-2|.|TRBV11-1|TRBD1
TGTGCCAGCAGCTTAGCCTCCGGGACAGTTACCTATGGCTACACCTTC
CASSLASGTVTYGYTF
>TRBJ1-5|.|TRBV2|.
TGTGCCAGCAGCCGCGGGACTCGGAATCAGCCCCAGCATTTT
CASSRGTRNQPQHF
>TRBJ2-2|.|TRBV12-3/TRBV12-4|TRBD1
TGTGCCAGCAGTGACAGGGGGCTGTACACCGGGGAGCTGTTTTTT
CASSDRGLYTGELFF
>TRBJ1-2|.|TRBV7-2|.
TGTGCCAGCAGCCCGAAAGTCTTTGGGGACTATGGCTACACCTTC
CASSPKVFGDYGYTF
>TRBJ2-2|.|TRBV11-2|TRBD1
TGTGCCAGCCCGACAGGGTCAGCTAGAGGGGAGCTGTTTTTT
CASPTGSARGELFF
>TRBJ2-7|.|TRBV19|.
TGTGCCAGTAGTATAGTTGCGGGTCTCTACGAGCAGTACTTC
CASSIVAGLYEQYF
>TRBJ2-3|.|TRBV5-1|.
TGCGCCAGCAGCATAACTGGACAGAGTTCAGATACGCAGTATTTT
CASSITGQSSDTQYF
>TRBJ2-5|many|TRBV5-4|TRBD2
TGTGCCAGCAGCTTTATACGGACTAGCGGGATCGGTGAGACCCAGTACTTC
CASSFIRTSGIGETQYF
>TRBJ2-7|few|TRBV5-1|TRBD1
TGCGCCAGCAGCTTGGTCCAGGGGGCCTACGAGCAGTACTTC
CASSLVQGAYEQYF
>TRBJ1-3|few|TRBV5-1|TRBD1
TGCGCCAGCAGCCCGGACCGGGACAGGGGTTCTCGGACCCTAAACACCATATATTTT
CASSPDRDRGSRTLNTIYF
>TRBJ2-5|.|TRBV20-1|TRBD1
TGCAGTGCAAGGGACAGCAGTAGAGAGACCCAGTACTTC
CSARDSSRETQYF
>TRBJ2-2|few|TRBV30|TRBD2
TGTGCCTGGAGTAAGCGGGAGGGGACCGGGGAGCTGTTTTTT
CAWSKREGTGELFF
>TRBJ2-2|.|TRBV6-4|.
TGTGCCAGCAGTGTAACAGGCACCGGGGAGCTGTTTTTT
CASSVTGTGELFF
>TRBJ2-5|many|TRBV5-1|TRBD1
TGCGCCAGCAGCCGTGGGACAGGCCCAAGGGAGACCCAGTACTTC
CASSRGTGPRETQYF
>TRBJ2-7|many|TRBV19|TRBD1
TGTGCCAGTAGCGACAGGGGCTACGAGCAGTACTTC
CASSDRGYEQYF
>TRBJ2-6|.|TRBV19|.
TGTGCCAGTAGTCTCCGTCCTGTCTCTGGGGCCAACGTCCTGACTTTC
CASSLRPVSGANVLTF
>TRBJ2-7|.|TRBV7-9|TRBD1
TGTGCCAGCAGCCGAGGCGGACAGGGAGACTACGAGCAGTACTTC
CASSRGGQGDYEQYF
>TRBJ2-1|many|TRBV2|.
TGTGCCAGCATGCACGAACCCGCAAATGAGCAGTTCTTC
CASMHEPANEQFF
>TRBJ2-2|.|TRBV28|TRBD2
TGTGCCAGCAGTTATCCGACTAGCGCAAACACCGGGGAGCTGTTTTTT
CASSYPTSANTGELFF
>TRBJ1-3|many|TRBV14|.
TGTGCCAGCAGCCCGTTAGGACCGCACTCTGGAAACACCATATATTTT
CASSPLGPHSGNTIYF
>TRBJ2-5|.|TRBV20-1|.
TGCAGTGCTAGAGATACCGGCGAGACCCAGTACTTC
CSARDTGETQYF
>TRBJ2-3|.|TRBV19|TRBD1
TGTGCCAGTAGGGCTACAGGGGGCCCAGATACGCAGTATTTT
CASRATGGPDTQYF
>TRBJ2-1|.|TRBV10-3|TRBD1
TGTGCCAGCAGTGACCCCGTCAGGGGGCTACTGGGGGAGCAGTTCTTC
CASSDPVRGLLGEQFF
>TRBJ1-3|many|TRBV7-6|TRBD1
TGTGCCAGCAGCTCCCAGGGGGCGTTAGGAAACACCATATATTTT
CASSSQGALGNTIYF
>TRBJ2-7|.|TRBV15|.
TGTGCCACCAGCGGGAGACAGGCCCTAACCTACGAGCAGTACTTC
CATSGRQALTYEQYF
>TRBJ2-1|many|TRBV12-5|.
TGTGCTAGTGGTCCCGATACCCGCGGGTATGAGCAGTTCTTC
CASGPDTRGYEQFF
>TRBJ2-7|.|TRBV2|.
TGTGCCAGCACTCAAGGGACCCACGAGCAGTACTTC
CASTQGTHEQYF